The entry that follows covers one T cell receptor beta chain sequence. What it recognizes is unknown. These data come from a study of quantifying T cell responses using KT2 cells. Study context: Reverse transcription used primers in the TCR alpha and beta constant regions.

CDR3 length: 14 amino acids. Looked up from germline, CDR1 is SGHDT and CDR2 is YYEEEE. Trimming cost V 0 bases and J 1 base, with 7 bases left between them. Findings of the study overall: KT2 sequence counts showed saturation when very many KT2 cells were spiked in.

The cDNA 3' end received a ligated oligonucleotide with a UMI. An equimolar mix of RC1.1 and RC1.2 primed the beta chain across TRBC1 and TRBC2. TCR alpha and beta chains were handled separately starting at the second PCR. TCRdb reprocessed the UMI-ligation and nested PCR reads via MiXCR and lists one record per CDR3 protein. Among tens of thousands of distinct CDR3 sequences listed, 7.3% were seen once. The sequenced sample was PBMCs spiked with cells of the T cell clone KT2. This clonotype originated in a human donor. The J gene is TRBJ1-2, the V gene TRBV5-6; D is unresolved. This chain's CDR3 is CASSLGLLNYGYTF. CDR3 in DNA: TGTGCCAGCAGCTTGGGTCTCCTTAACTATGGCTACACCTTC.